The next 16 T cell receptor beta chains were all read from a single sample in a study of identifying expanded T cells in peripheral blood. The table came from immunoSEQ multiplex PCR; TCRdb's copy has only in-frame clones and leaves some out. The sample lists about 84,000 clones; about 90% were seen once. The specimen sequenced was blood. These receptors all come from a person aged 18 to 70 in good health.

The V call is TRBV4-1, the J call TRBJ2-7; 8 nucleotides align to TRBD2. The CDR3 is 17 amino acids. V dropped 0 bases and J dropped 0; count of bases not matched to a gene: 7. Germline CDR1 is MGHRA and CDR2 is YSYEKL. CDR3 region: CASSQEALSGDSYEQYF. DNA of the CDR3: TGCGCCAGCAGCCAAGAGGCCCTTAGCGGGGACTCCTACGAGCAGTACTTC.

The genes are TRBV10-2 and TRBJ2-1, with 7 bases matching TRBD1. CDR1 and CDR2 from the germline V gene are WSHSY and SAAADI. V shed 6 bases, J shed 6 bases, and the junction held 11 bases outside the gene matches. The CDR3 length is 15 residues. CDR3 DNA: TGCGCCAGCAGCGAGACAGGGTCAAATGTCAATGAGCAGTTCTTC. This codes for CASSETGSNVNEQFF.

The chain couples TRBV6-5 to TRBJ2-7; D is tentatively TRBD1 or TRBD2 (5 bases each). CDR1 MNHEY and CDR2 SVGAGI come from the germline V gene. The CDR3 contains 15 residues. V was trimmed by 6 bases and J by 2 bases, leaving 17 bases between them. CDR3 protein: CASSQPGQAPYEQYF. Here the CDR3 DNA reads TGTGCCAGCAGCCAACCGGGGCAGGCACCCTACGAGCAGTACTTC.

The chain employs TRBV12-5 and TRBJ2-2; D gene ambiguous. Germline lookup yields CDR1 LGHNT and CDR2 FRNRAP. CDR3 length: 14 residues. Trimming removed 3 bases at V and 7 bases at J, with 12 bases between. CDR3 residues: CASGFPLGNGELFF. The CDR3 DNA is TGTGCTAGTGGTTTTCCGTTAGGGAACGGGGAGCTGTTTTTT.

The V call is TRBV28, the J call TRBJ1-2; D is perhaps TRBD1 (6 bases). CDR1 MDHEN and CDR2 SYDVKM come from the germline V gene. This CDR3 has 15 amino acids. V gave up 6 bases and J gave up 4 bases, with 18 bases separating them. The CDR3 bases are TGTGCCAGCAGCCAAACCTTCGGGACAACCTATGGCTACACCTTC. Translation gives CASSQTFGTTYGYTF.

This chain connects TRBV9 to TRBJ1-3; 7 positions agree with TRBD1. The CDR3 totals 17 residues. In germline, CDR1 is SGDLS, CDR2 YYNGEE. With V trimmed by 3 bases and J by 7 bases, 16 bases remained unmatched. The CDR3 protein is CASSAGDQGRRGNTIYF. The CDR3 bases are TGTGCCAGCAGCGCCGGAGACCAGGGGCGCAGGGGGAACACCATATATTTT.

The rearrangement joins TRBV27 to TRBJ1-2, with 7 nucleotides matching TRBD1. The CDR3 is made up of 16 amino acids. The V segment lost 5 bases and the J segment 4 bases; nucleotides outside the gene matches: 13. The germline gives CDR1 MNHEY, CDR2 SMNVEV (reference sequence). Written as DNA, the CDR3 is TGTGCCAGCAGTCCGTTAGGGGGACAGAATCGCTATGGCTACACCTTC. This translates into CASSPLGGQNRYGYTF.

This clone occurred a few times. V is TRBV10-1 and J is TRBJ2-7; D remains unclear. The CDR3 totals 12 residues. Germline V gene data show CDR1 as WNHNN and CDR2 as SYGVQD (reference sequence). Trimming pared 3 bases from V and 7 bases from J, leaving 10 bases between. CDR3 sequence (DNA): TGCGCCAGCAGTGAAGAGTTAACAGAGCAGTACTTC. Protein: CASSEELTEQYF.

This chain joins TRBV30 and TRBJ2-7, with 8 nucleotides matching TRBD2. This CDR3 has 16 amino acids. The V gene end was trimmed by 1 base and the J gene end by 0 bases; junction bases not matched to a gene: 8. The germline V gene encodes CDR1 GTSNPN and CDR2 SVGIG (reference sequence). This CDR3 reads CAWSGRGGRSSYEQYF. The CDR3 DNA sequence: TGTGCCTGGAGTGGACGGGGGGGGCGAAGCTCCTACGAGCAGTACTTC.

The rearrangement joins TRBV10-2 to TRBJ1-5; D may be TRBD1 (5 bases). Germline V gives CDR1 WSHSY, CDR2 SAAADI. With 8 bases removed from V and 1 base from J, the gap between germline ends came to 15 bases. This CDR3 comprises 15 residues. The CDR3 here is CASGEPGRSNQPQHF. The CDR3 DNA follows: TGCGCCAGCGGCGAACCGGGACGGAGCAATCAGCCCCAGCATTTT.

CDR3 in amino acids: CASSWKMDTNYGYTF. The CDR3 DNA sequence: TGTGCCAGCAGCTGGAAGATGGACACTAACTATGGCTACACCTTC. This chain joins TRBV7-2 and TRBJ1-2; TRBD1 is a possible D gene (5 bases). CDR1 and CDR2 (germline): SGHTA, FQGNSA. Trimming removed 4 bases from V and 0 bases from J, with 12 bases in between. The CDR3 loop spans 15 amino acids.

The V call is TRBV7-9, the J call TRBJ2-5; no clear D gene. The V end lost 1 base, the J end lost 1 base, and 10 bases lay between the germline ends. Germline values: CDR1 SEHNR, CDR2 FQNEAQ (reference sequence). This CDR3 contains 15 residues. For the CDR3, the DNA is TGTGCCAGCAGCTTAGTAGCAGCTCCCCAAGAGACCCAGTACTTC. Translated: CASSLVAAPQETQYF.

The sample holds a few counts of this clone. This chain joins TRBV18 and TRBJ2-2, with 7 bases that match TRBD1. The CDR3 contains 13 residues. V was pared by 7 bases and J by 1 base, with 0 bases of the junction left unmatched. The germline V gene encodes CDR1 KGHSH and CDR2 LQKENI. The CDR3 loop reads CASWTGNTGELFF. CDR3 nucleotide sequence: TGTGCCAGCTGGACAGGGAACACCGGGGAGCTGTTTTTT.

The V gene is TRBV14, the J gene TRBJ1-2; 8 nucleotides match TRBD1. The CDR3 loop spans 13 amino acids. Losses at the gene ends were 4 bases for V and 6 bases for J; bases not matched to a gene: 4. The germline gives CDR1 SGHDN, CDR2 FVKESK. For the CDR3, the DNA is TGTGCCAGCAGCCGGCGGACAGGGAATGGCTACACCTTC. Protein: CASSRRTGNGYTF.

The gene calls are TRBV7-8 and TRBJ2-7; no clear D. The germline CDR1 and CDR2 sequences are SGHVS and FQNEAQ. The CDR3 loop spans 13 amino acids. Trimming left V 3 bases short and J 0 bases short, with 6 bases between. The CDR3 nucleotides read TGTGCCAGCAGCTTTAGGAGCTCCTACGAGCAGTACTTC. Its translation: CASSFRSSYEQYF.

The chain joins TRBV6-5 to TRBJ1-2; D is ambiguous. The CDR3 runs to 14 residues. The ends were cut back, 5 bases at V and 8 bases at J, with 18 bases in the middle. Germline assignment: CDR1 MNHEY and CDR2 SVGAGI. CDR3 nucleotides: TGTGCCAGCAGTCGTCGGATAGTCAGTGAAGGCTACACCTTC. Amino acids: CASSRRIVSEGYTF.